This record concerns one TCR beta chain sequence. This CDR3 has 14 residues. Germline V gene lookup returns CDR1 MDHEN and CDR2 SYDVKM. Trimming removed 7 bases from V and 2 bases from J, with 14 bases in between. Repertoires were generated with immunoSEQ multiplex PCR, while TCRdb's copy carries only in-frame clones and drops some. The data show 55,000 to 80,000 clones, more than 70% seen once. This record comes from a study of control samples from healthy donors and cancer patients. Sequencing was done on a sample of PBMCs. This chain joins TRBV28 and TRBJ1-2, with no clear D. This TCR derives from a man in his fifties or sixties with colorectal cancer. CDR3: CASTSLMENYGYTF. CDR3 nucleotides: TGTGCCAGCACCTCGTTGATGGAAAACTATGGCTACACCTTC.